This TCR beta chain was captured in a study of T cells in localized non-small cell lung cancer. There are 16 residues in the CDR3. The germline V gene encodes CDR1 SGDLS and CDR2 YYNGEE. With 1 base removed from V and 8 bases from J, the gap between germline ends came to 18 bases. Comment on this clone: What it binds is unknown.

General study results and limits: Adjacent uninvolved lung had the highest clonality, suggesting focused antigen responses.

Some clones are missing from TCRdb's copy, which holds only in-frame ones; the method was immunoSEQ multiplex PCR. This table holds 20,000 to 25,000 clones, 87% found once. This material consisted of PBMCs, taken before any cancer treatment. The rearrangement links TRBV9 to TRBJ1-4; D unclear. The clonotype was recovered from a man aged 40 to 70 with stage II squamous cell lung carcinoma. CDR3 DNA: TGTGCCAGCAGCGTACACTTCGAGGCCGACCAAGAAAAACTGTTTTTT. Protein: CASSVHFEADQEKLFF.